This entry concerns a single T cell receptor (beta chain). Its target is not known. This sample was taken from a study of T cell responses to AZD1222 COVID-19 vaccine. The wider study: Pooled in the analysis were second doses at about 4 or about 12 weeks. Study-wide results and caveats: Breadth and depth of Spike-specific TCRs rose after two AZD1222 doses. Spike-spanning, vaccine-associated CD4 TCRs were dominant at 160-218 and 743-854. The sample set comprised mostly white British donors with more females, and clonal diversity was possibly underestimated.

Assay used: immunoSEQ multiplex PCR; TCRdb lists only in-frame clones, some missing. The sample has roughly 120,000 clones; under 90% are singletons. The CDR3 has 14 residues. Looked up from germline, CDR1 is KGHDR and CDR2 is SFDVKD. V was shortened by 4 bases and J by 7 bases, with 10 bases between the two germline ends. The sequence came from an adult in good health. Here the sequenced sample was peripheral blood, taken on day 0 of AZD1222 vaccination. The chain is built from TRBV24-1 and TRBJ1-6; D is ambiguous. The CDR3 DNA reads as TGTGCCACCAGTGACGGACGAGGCAATTCACCCCTCCACTTT. Protein: CATSDGRGNSPLHF.